This is a list of T cell receptor beta chains from one sample in a study of blood T cell repertoires in COVID-19. Using immunoSEQ multiplex PCR, the repertoire was profiled, and TCRdb retains in-frame clones only, with some absent. The sample shows nearly 85,000 clones, about 86% of them seen only once. The specimen was peripheral blood. All receptors come from a woman aged 60-75 years with acute or convalescent COVID-19. The CDR3 runs from the conserved cysteine through the conserved F or W. D genes are given only for firm matches. Only part of the rows carry a size: once, few, many, or a class if the clone is expanded.

j_call	v_call	clone_size	d_call	cdr3_nt	cdr3_aa
TRBJ2-1	TRBV3-1/TRBV3-2	.	TRBD2	TGTGCCAGCAGCCAAGCTGCCGGGGGGGCAAAGTTCTTC	CASSQAAGGAKFF
TRBJ2-3	TRBV5-1	.	.	TGCGCCAGCAGCCTAAACCCGGGGGATACGCAGTATTTT	CASSLNPGDTQYF
TRBJ1-2	TRBV3-1/TRBV3-2	.	TRBD1	TGTGCCAGCAGCCAAGGTCACAGGGGCAGCTATGGCTACACCTTC	CASSQGHRGSYGYTF
TRBJ2-1	TRBV5-1	.	.	TGCGCCAGCAGCTTAGTACCGGGACTGCTCAATGAGCAGTTCTTC	CASSLVPGLLNEQFF
TRBJ2-5	TRBV6-5	once	.	TGTGCCAGCACCTTTTGGGGAGAAGAGACCCAGTACTTC	CASTFWGEETQYF
TRBJ2-3	TRBV7-9	.	TRBD2	TGTGCCAGCAGCGCACGGACTAGCGGGGATACCACAGATACGCAGTATTTT	CASSARTSGDTTDTQYF
TRBJ2-1	TRBV27	.	TRBD2	TGTGCCAGCAGTTCCTTAGCGGGAGGGTCTTACAATGAGCAGTTCTTC	CASSSLAGGSYNEQFF
TRBJ2-2	TRBV11-2	.	.	TGTGCCAGCAGCTCGCCTGGAGGGATGCGCGGGGAGCTGTTTTTT	CASSSPGGMRGELFF
TRBJ2-1	TRBV5-4	.	.	TGTGCCAGCAGCTTCGACGGGAGCTCCTACAATGAGCAGTTCTTC	CASSFDGSSYNEQFF
TRBJ2-5	TRBV9	.	TRBD1	TGTGCCAGCAGCGCGGACAGGGTAAGGGAGACCCAGTACTTC	CASSADRVRETQYF
TRBJ1-2	TRBV5-1	.	.	TGCGCCAGCAGCTTGGAGGCCAGGGCATCTGGCTACACCTTC	CASSLEARASGYTF
TRBJ2-1	TRBV25-1	.	TRBD2	TGTGCCAGCAGCGTTTATACTAGCGGGAAAACCGATGAGCAGTTCTTC	CASSVYTSGKTDEQFF
TRBJ1-2	TRBV10-3	.	.	TGTGCCATCAGTTCCCCACCCACGAGCTATGGCTACACCTTC	CAISSPPTSYGYTF
TRBJ1-2	TRBV21-1	.	.	TGTGCCAGCGGAGCCACAGGGGTTAGGTATGGCTACACCTTC	CASGATGVRYGYTF
TRBJ1-1	TRBV5-1	.	.	TGCGCCAGCAGCCTTTTATCGGGGGGTCGTCTAGGGACGAACACTGAAGCTTTCTTT	CASSLLSGGRLGTNTEAFF
TRBJ2-1	TRBV5-1	few	TRBD2	TGCGCCAGCAGCACGGGGACGGGGGGCAATGAGCAGTTCTTC	CASSTGTGGNEQFF
TRBJ2-1	TRBV6-2/TRBV6-3	once	TRBD2	TGTGCCAGCAGTTACCCCGGACTAGCGGGATCGTACAATGAGCAGTTCTTC	CASSYPGLAGSYNEQFF
TRBJ1-6	TRBV27	.	TRBD1	TGTGCCAGCAGTGTACCGGGACAGGGAAATTCACCCCTCCACTTT	CASSVPGQGNSPLHF
TRBJ2-7	TRBV11-3	.	.	TGTGCCAGCAGCTCCGGGGCCTACGAGCAGTACTTC	CASSSGAYEQYF
TRBJ1-4	TRBV7-2	.	.	TGTGCCAGCAGTCCTAGTGGTGAAAAACTGTTTTTT	CASSPSGEKLFF
TRBJ2-7	TRBV9	few	.	TGTGCCAGCAGCCCCCTTAGAGGGCTTTACGAGCAGTACTTC	CASSPLRGLYEQYF
TRBJ2-5	TRBV19	.	TRBD2	TGTGCCAGCAGTCCGCTAGCGGGGGGGCCCCGAGAGACCCAGTACTTC	CASSPLAGGPRETQYF
TRBJ2-7	TRBV9	.	.	TGTGCCAGCAGCGTAGACGGGGAGTGGGGCGAGCAGTACTTC	CASSVDGEWGEQYF
TRBJ1-1	TRBV5-1	few	.	TGCGCCAGCAGCTTCGGTCAAACATCGGGTACTGAAGCTTTCTTT	CASSFGQTSGTEAFF
TRBJ1-6	TRBV4-1	.	.	TGCGCCAGCAGCCAGAACAGGGATTCACCCCTCCACTTT	CASSQNRDSPLHF
TRBJ2-3	TRBV9	.	.	TGTGCCAGCAGCGTAGAAGGGGCAGATACGCAGTATTTT	CASSVEGADTQYF
TRBJ1-4	TRBV5-8	.	.	TGTGCCAGCAGTCCTACCAGAGGGCGAAAACTGTTTTTT	CASSPTRGRKLFF
TRBJ1-1	TRBV12-3/TRBV12-4	.	TRBD1	TGTGCCAGCAGTCGGGACAGCCCTGAAGCTTTCTTT	CASSRDSPEAFF
TRBJ2-1	TRBV24-1	.	TRBD2	TGTGCCACCCGCGGTGGACTAGCCGTTAGTGAGCAGTTCTTC	CATRGGLAVSEQFF
TRBJ1-1	TRBV5-6	few	.	TGTGCCAGCAGCTTGGCCGGCGGGGAAGCTTTCTTT	CASSLAGGEAFF
TRBJ1-6	TRBV20-1	.	TRBD1	TGCAGTGCTAGTGCTCCGGGACAGGGTAATTCACCCCTCCACTTT	CSASAPGQGNSPLHF
TRBJ1-3	TRBV5-4	.	.	TGTGCCAGCAGCTTGGTGCGCGACTCTGGAAACACCATATATTTT	CASSLVRDSGNTIYF
TRBJ1-5	TRBV24-1	.	.	TGTGCCACCAGTGGCGAGGGAACCTACAATCAGCCCCAGCATTTT	CATSGEGTYNQPQHF
TRBJ2-1	TRBV9	.	TRBD2	TGTGCCAGCAGCGACGGGGGAGGGAGCTCCTACAATGAGCAGTTCTTC	CASSDGGGSSYNEQFF
TRBJ1-1	TRBV6-4	.	.	TGTGCCAGCAGTGACGGGGTGGGGGCCACTGAAGCTTTCTTT	CASSDGVGATEAFF
TRBJ1-2	TRBV5-4	.	TRBD1	TGTGCCAGCAGCACATCGACGGGGGACAGTCCTGGCTACACCTTC	CASSTSTGDSPGYTF
TRBJ2-3	TRBV5-1	.	.	TGCGCCAGCAGCTTGGATACAGGGACGGATACGCAGTATTTT	CASSLDTGTDTQYF
TRBJ2-3	TRBV5-4	once	TRBD2	TGTGCCAGCAGCCCCCGGGACTACACAGATACGCAGTATTTT	CASSPRDYTDTQYF
TRBJ1-2	TRBV29-1	.	TRBD1	TGCAGCGTTGATGGGGACAGGGTTGAGGGGGATGGCTACACCTTC	CSVDGDRVEGDGYTF
TRBJ2-1	TRBV19	.	TRBD1	TGTGCCAGTAGTTCAGGGGGACAGGGTTTTAATGAGCAGTTCTTC	CASSSGGQGFNEQFF
TRBJ1-2	TRBV7-8	.	.	TGTGCCAGCAGCACAATAGCTAGGCCCCTTGGCTACACCTTC	CASSTIARPLGYTF
TRBJ1-5	TRBV2	.	TRBD1	TGTGCCAGCAAGATACAGGGGGCGGGACAGCCCCAGCATTTT	CASKIQGAGQPQHF
TRBJ2-3	TRBV14	.	.	TGTGCCAGCAGCCCCCCCCGGGGGGCAGGCACAGATACGCAGTATTTT	CASSPPRGAGTDTQYF
TRBJ1-6	TRBV11-2	.	TRBD1	TGTGCCAGCAGCTCCCGGACAGGGGGAAATTCACCCCTCCACTTT	CASSSRTGGNSPLHF
TRBJ1-2	TRBV2	.	.	TGTGCCAGCAGTGAAGGCTGGGCGAGCAGGGGCTACACCTTC	CASSEGWASRGYTF
TRBJ2-1	TRBV19	.	TRBD2	TGTGCCAGTATCCCCAGCGGGAGGGGGAACAATGAGCAGTTCTTC	CASIPSGRGNNEQFF
TRBJ2-1	TRBV7-2	.	.	TGTGCCAGCAGCTTAAGGTGGGACTCCGTCTACAATGAGCAGTTCTTC	CASSLRWDSVYNEQFF
TRBJ2-7	TRBV4-1	.	.	TGCGCCAGCAGCCAGTCCGAGGGAGCCTACGAGCAGTACTTC	CASSQSEGAYEQYF
TRBJ1-5	TRBV5-8	once	.	TGTGCCAGCAGCTTGGCACAGGGAGATCAGCCCCAGCATTTT	CASSLAQGDQPQHF
TRBJ1-5	TRBV20-1	.	TRBD1	TGCAGTGCTAGTGGGACAGGGTTTGATCAGCCCCAGCATTTT	CSASGTGFDQPQHF
TRBJ2-1	TRBV5-1	.	TRBD2	TGCGCCAGCAGCGTCACTAGCGGGTATTACAATGAGCAGTTCTTC	CASSVTSGYYNEQFF
TRBJ1-4	TRBV6-2/TRBV6-3	few	.	TGTGCCAGCAGTTACTCCGTACAGGGCGATAATGAAAAACTGTTTTTT	CASSYSVQGDNEKLFF
TRBJ2-1	TRBV6-2/TRBV6-3	.	.	TGTGCCAGCAGTTACGGACAGCTGCAGTTCTTC	CASSYGQLQFF
TRBJ2-2	TRBV21-1	.	.	.	CASSKVGGGATGELFF
TRBJ2-1	TRBV9	.	.	TGTGCCAGCAGCGTGCTGACGGGGAATGAGCAGTTCTTC	CASSVLTGNEQFF
TRBJ1-4	TRBV27	.	.	TGTGCCAGCAGTTTAGAATGGGGGCTGGGTGAAAAACTGTTTTTT	CASSLEWGLGEKLFF
TRBJ2-3	TRBV7-9	.	.	TGTGCCAGCAGCTTACTAAGCACAGATACGCAGTATTTT	CASSLLSTDTQYF